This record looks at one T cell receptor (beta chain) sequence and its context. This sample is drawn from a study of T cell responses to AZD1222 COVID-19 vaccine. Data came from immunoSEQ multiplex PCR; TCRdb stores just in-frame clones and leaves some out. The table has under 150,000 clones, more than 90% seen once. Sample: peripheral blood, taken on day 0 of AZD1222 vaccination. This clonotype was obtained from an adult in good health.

DNA of the CDR3: TGTGCCAGCTCACCGGGTGGCGCGGAAAAACTGTTTTTT. The encoded protein is CASSPGGAEKLFF. V gene TRBV18 combines with J gene TRBJ1-4; D is unresolved. Trimming took 3 bases from V and 8 from J, leaving 10 bases between them. Germline CDR1 reads KGHSH; CDR2 reads LQKENI. This CDR3 has 13 amino acids.